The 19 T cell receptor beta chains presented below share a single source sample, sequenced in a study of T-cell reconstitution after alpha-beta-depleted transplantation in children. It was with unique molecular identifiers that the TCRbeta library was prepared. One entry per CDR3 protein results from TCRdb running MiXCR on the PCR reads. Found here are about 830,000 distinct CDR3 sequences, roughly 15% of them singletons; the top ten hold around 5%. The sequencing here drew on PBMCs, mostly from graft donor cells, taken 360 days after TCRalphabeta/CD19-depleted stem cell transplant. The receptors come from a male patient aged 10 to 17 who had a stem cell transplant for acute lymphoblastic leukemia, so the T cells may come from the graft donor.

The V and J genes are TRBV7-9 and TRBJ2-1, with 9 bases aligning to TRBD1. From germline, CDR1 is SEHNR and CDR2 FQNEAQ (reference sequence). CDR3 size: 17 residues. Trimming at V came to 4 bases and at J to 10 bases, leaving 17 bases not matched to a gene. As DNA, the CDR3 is TGTGCCAGCAGCTATCCGGGACAGGGACCCGGGACAAGAGAGCAGTTCTTC. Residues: CASSYPGQGPGTREQFF.

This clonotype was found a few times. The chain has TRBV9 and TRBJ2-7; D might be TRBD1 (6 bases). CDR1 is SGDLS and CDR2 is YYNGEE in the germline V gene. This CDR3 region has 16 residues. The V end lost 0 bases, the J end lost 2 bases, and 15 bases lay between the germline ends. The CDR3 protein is CASSVEGDKRAYEQYF. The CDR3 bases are TGTGCCAGCAGCGTAGAAGGGGACAAGCGAGCCTACGAGCAGTACTTC. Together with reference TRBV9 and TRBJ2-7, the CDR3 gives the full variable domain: DSGVTQTPKHLITATGQRVTLRCSPRSGDLSVYWYQQSLDQGLQFLIQYYNGEERAKGNILERFSAQQFPDLHSELNLSSLELGDSALYFCASSVEGDKRAYEQYFGPGTRLTVT.

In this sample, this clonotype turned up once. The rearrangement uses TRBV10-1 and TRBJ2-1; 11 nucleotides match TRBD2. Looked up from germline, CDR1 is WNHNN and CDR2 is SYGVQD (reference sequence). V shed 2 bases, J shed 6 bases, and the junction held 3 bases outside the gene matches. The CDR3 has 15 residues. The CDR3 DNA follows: TGCGCCAGCAGTGAGCAACTAGCGGGGGTCAATGAGCAGTTCTTC. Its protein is CASSEQLAGVNEQFF.

The CDR3 here is CASDAYEQYF. CDR3 sequence (DNA): TGCGCCAGCGACGCCTACGAGCAGTACTTC. The chain carries TRBV5-1 and TRBJ2-7; no definite D call. The CDR3 totals 10 residues. V lost 7 bases, J lost 2 bases, and 4 bases lay in between. CDR1 and CDR2 from the germline V gene are SGHRS and YFSETQ.

The CDR3 nucleotides read TGTGCCATCAGTGGAGGACTAGCGGGAGCATACCCAGATACGCAGTATTTT. Translating gives CAISGGLAGAYPDTQYF. This sequence joins TRBV10-3 and TRBJ2-3, with 13 bases lining up with TRBD2. Trimming took 4 bases from V and 4 from J; bases not matched to a gene: 8. There are 17 residues in the CDR3. CDR1 is ENHRY and CDR2 is SYGVKD in the germline V gene.

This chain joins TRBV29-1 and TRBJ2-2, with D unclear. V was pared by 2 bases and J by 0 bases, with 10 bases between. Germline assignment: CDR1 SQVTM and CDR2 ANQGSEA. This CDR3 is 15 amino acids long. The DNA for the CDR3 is TGCAGCGTTGAACCTGGACGGGCGAACACCGGGGAGCTGTTTTTT. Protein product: CSVEPGRANTGELFF.

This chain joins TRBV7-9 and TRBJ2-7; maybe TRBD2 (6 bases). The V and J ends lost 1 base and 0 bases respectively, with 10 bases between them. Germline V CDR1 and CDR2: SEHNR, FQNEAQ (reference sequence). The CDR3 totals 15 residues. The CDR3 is CASSLEASASYEQYF. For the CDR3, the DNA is TGTGCCAGCAGCTTAGAGGCTAGCGCCTCCTACGAGCAGTACTTC. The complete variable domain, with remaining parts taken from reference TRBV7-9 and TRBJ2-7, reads DTGVSQNPRHKITKRGQNVTFRCDPISEHNRLYWYRQTLGQGPEFLTYFQNEAQLEKSRLLSDRFSAERPKGSFSTLEIQRTEQGDSAMYLCASSLEASASYEQYFGPGTRLTVT.

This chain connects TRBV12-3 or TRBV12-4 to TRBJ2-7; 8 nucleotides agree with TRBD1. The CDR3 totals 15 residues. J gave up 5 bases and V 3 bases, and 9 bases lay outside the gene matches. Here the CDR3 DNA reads TGTGCCAGCAGTTTCCGGCAGGGGGCTGGCAACGAGCAGTACTTC. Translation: CASSFRQGAGNEQYF.

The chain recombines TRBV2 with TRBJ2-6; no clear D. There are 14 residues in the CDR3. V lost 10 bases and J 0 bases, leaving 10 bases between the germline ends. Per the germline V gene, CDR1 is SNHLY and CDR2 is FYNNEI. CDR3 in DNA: TGTGCCACCCGGATCAGCTCTGGGGCCAACGTCCTGACTTTC. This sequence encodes CATRISSGANVLTF. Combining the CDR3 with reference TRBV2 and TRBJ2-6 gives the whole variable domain EPEVTQTPSHQVTQMGQEVILRCVPISNHLYFYWYRQILGQKVEFLVSFYNNEISEKSEIFDDQFSVERPDGSNFTLKIRSTKLEDSAMYFCATRISSGANVLTFGAGSRLTVL.

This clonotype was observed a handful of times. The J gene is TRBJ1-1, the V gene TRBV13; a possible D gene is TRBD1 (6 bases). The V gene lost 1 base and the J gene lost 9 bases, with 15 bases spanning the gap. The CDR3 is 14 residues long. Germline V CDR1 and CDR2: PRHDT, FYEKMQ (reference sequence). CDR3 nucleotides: TGTGCCAGCAGCTTAGATCCAGGGGCGAATCAAGCTTTCTTT. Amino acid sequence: CASSLDPGANQAFF.

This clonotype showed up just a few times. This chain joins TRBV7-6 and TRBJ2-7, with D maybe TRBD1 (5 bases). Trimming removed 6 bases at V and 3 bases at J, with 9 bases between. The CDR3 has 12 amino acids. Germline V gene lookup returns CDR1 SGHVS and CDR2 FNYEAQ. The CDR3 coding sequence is TGTGCCAGCAGTCCGACAGACTACGAGCAGTACTTC. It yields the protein CASSPTDYEQYF. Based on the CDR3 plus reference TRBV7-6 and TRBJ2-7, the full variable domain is GAGVSQSPRYKVTKRGQDVALRCDPISGHVSLYWYRQALGQGPEFLTYFNYEAQQDKSGLPNDRFSAERPEGSISTLTIQRTEQRDSAMYRCASSPTDYEQYFGPGTRLTVT.

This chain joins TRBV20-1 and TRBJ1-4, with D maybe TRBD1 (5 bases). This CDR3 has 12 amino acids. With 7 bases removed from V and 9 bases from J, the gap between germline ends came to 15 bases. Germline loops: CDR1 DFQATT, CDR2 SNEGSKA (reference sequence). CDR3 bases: TGCAGTGTTGGGGGGTACAACCAAAAACTGTTTTTT. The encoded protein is CSVGGYNQKLFF.

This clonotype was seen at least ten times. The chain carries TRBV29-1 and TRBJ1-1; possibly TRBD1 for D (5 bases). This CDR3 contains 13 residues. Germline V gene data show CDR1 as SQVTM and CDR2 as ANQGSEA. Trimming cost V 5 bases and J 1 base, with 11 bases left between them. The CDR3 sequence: CSVLRGPNTEAFF. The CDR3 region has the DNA TGCAGCGTTTTGAGGGGACCGAACACTGAAGCTTTCTTT. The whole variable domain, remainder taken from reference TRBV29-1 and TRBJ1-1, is SAVISQKPSRDICQRGTSLTIQCQVDSQVTMMFWYRQQPGQSLTLIATANQGSEATYESGFVIDKFPISRPNLTFSTLTVSNMSPEDSSIYLCSVLRGPNTEAFFGQGTRLTVV.

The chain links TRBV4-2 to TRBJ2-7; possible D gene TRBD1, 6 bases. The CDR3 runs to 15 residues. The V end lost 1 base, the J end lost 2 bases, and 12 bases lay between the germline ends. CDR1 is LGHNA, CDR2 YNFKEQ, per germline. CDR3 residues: CASSQVVQGPYEQYF. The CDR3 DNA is TGTGCCAGCAGCCAAGTGGTTCAGGGGCCCTACGAGCAGTACTTC.

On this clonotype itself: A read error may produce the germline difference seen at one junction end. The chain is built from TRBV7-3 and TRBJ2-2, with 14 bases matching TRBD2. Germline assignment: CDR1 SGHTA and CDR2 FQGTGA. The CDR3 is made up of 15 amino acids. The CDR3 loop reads CVSSRGLAGAGELFF. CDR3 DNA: TGTGTCAGCAGCCGGGGACTAGCGGGAGCCGGGGAGCTGTTTTTT.

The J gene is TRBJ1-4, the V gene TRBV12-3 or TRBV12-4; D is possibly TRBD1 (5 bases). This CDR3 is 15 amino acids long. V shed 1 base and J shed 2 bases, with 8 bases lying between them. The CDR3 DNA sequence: TGTGCCAGCAGTTTAGTGGGACTTACTAATGAAAAACTGTTTTTT. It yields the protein CASSLVGLTNEKLFF.

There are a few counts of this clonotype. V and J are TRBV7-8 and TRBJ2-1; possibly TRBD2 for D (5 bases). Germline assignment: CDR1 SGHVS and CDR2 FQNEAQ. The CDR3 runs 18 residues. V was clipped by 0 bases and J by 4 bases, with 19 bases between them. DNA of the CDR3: TGTGCCAGCAGCTTAGCGAGGGTAAAGGTAAATTTATACAATGAGCAGTTCTTC. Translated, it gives CASSLARVKVNLYNEQFF.

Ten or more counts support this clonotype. The CDR3: CSARPGLAGKAYEQYF. In nucleotides, the CDR3 is TGCAGTGCTAGACCGGGACTAGCGGGTAAGGCCTACGAGCAGTACTTC. The chain combines TRBV20-1 with TRBJ2-7; 12 bases agree with TRBD2. The J segment lost 2 bases and the V segment lost 2 bases, leaving 7 bases of the junction unmatched. Looked up from germline, CDR1 is DFQATT and CDR2 is SNEGSKA (reference sequence). The CDR3 length is 16 residues.

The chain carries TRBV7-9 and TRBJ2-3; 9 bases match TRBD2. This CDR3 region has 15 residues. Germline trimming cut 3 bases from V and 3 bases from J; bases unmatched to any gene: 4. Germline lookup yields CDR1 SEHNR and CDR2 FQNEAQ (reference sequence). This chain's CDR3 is CASSFSGRVTDTQYF. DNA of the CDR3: TGTGCCAGCAGCTTTAGCGGGAGAGTTACAGATACGCAGTATTTT.